What follows are 10 T cell receptor beta chains derived from one specimen sequenced in a study of CD8 T cells in ankylosing spondylitis. TCRdb independently ran MiXCR on the 5' RACE reads; one entry per CDR3 protein. This sample yields about 100,000 distinct CDR3 sequences, of which about 8% are seen a single time; nearly 10% belongs to the top ten. Sequences were obtained from blood, either unsorted or a sorted T cell fraction (not recorded which). The receptors were gathered from a male donor with ankylosing spondylitis or in good health (not recorded which).

This rearrangement joins TRBV7-9 to TRBJ2-3; D uncertain. The germline CDR1 and CDR2 sequences are SEHNR and FQNEAQ (reference sequence). CDR3 length equals 17 residues. The germline V and J ends were trimmed by 4 bases and 7 bases, with 24 bases remaining between them. The CDR3 DNA follows: TGTGCCAGCAGCTCCTACTTCGGATGGGATGTCTCGTATACGCAGTATTTT. It translates to CASSSYFGWDVSYTQYF.

This clonotype was found many times. This chain links TRBV18 with TRBJ2-3; the D gene is possibly TRBD2 (5 bases). This CDR3 is built from 15 residues. Trimming left V 3 bases short and J 2 bases short, with 12 bases between. Germline V CDR1 and CDR2: KGHSH, LQKENI. DNA of the CDR3: TGTGCCAGCTCACCCGGCGGACTTAACACAGATACGCAGTATTTT. Its translation: CASSPGGLNTDTQYF.

The rearrangement uses TRBV25-1 and TRBJ2-5; 7 bases map to TRBD1. Per the germline V gene, CDR1 is MGHDK and CDR2 is SYGVNS. The J segment lost 3 bases and the V segment lost 9 bases, leaving 7 bases of the junction unmatched. The length of the CDR3 is 13 residues. The CDR3 spells CARSHRGEETQYF. The CDR3 DNA sequence: TGTGCCAGGAGCCACAGGGGAGAAGAGACCCAGTACTTC.

Many counts were recorded for this clonotype. The chain has TRBV20-1 and TRBJ2-7; 7 positions agree with TRBD1. CDR3 size: 14 residues. Unmatched junction bases numbered 9, after V lost 5 bases and J lost 2 bases. The germline V gene has CDR1 DFQATT and CDR2 SNEGSKA (reference sequence). The CDR3 nucleotides read TGCAGTGCTCGGGACAGAACCCTCCCCTACGAGCAGTACTTC. It yields the protein CSARDRTLPYEQYF.

Ten or more counts support this clonotype. This sequence joins TRBV20-1 and TRBJ1-5, with unresolved D. With 0 bases removed from V and 0 bases from J, the gap between germline ends came to 18 bases. Germline CDR1 reads DFQATT; CDR2 reads SNEGSKA (reference sequence). The CDR3 length is 18 residues. CDR3 sequence: CSARDEIAGVYSNQPQHF. CDR3 sequence (DNA): TGCAGTGCTAGAGATGAGATAGCAGGCGTTTATAGCAATCAGCCCCAGCATTTT.

The V gene is TRBV18, the J gene TRBJ1-1, with D maybe TRBD1 (5 bases). The CDR3 is 14 amino acids. The germline CDR1 and CDR2 sequences are KGHSH and LQKENI. V lost 6 bases and J 0 bases, leaving 11 bases between the germline ends. CDR3 nucleotide sequence: TGTGCCAGCTCTGAGACAGACCTGAACACTGAAGCTTTCTTT. Encoded protein: CASSETDLNTEAFF.

A note on this clonotype: This may be a read error: a much more frequent sequence differs by one nucleotide. The chain carries TRBV7-2 and TRBJ1-5; 8 nucleotides match TRBD1. Germline CDR1 reads SGHTA; CDR2 reads FQGNSA. This CDR3 has 14 residues. The CDR3 nucleotides are TGTGTCAGCAGTAGAGGGACAGGAAATCAGCCCCAGCATTTT. As protein: CVSSRGTGNQPQHF.

Many counts were recorded for this clonotype. This chain joins TRBV11-2 and TRBJ2-1; no definite D call. CDR1 is SGHAT and CDR2 is FQNNGV in the germline V gene. V gave up 4 bases and J gave up 10 bases, with 17 bases separating them. The CDR3 is 14 residues long. CDR3 DNA: TGTGCCAGCAGCTGGGGAACAACCCTAGACGAGCAGTTCTTC. Amino acids: CASSWGTTLDEQFF.

The chain uses TRBV15 and TRBJ1-5; tentative D call: TRBD1 (5 bases). Trimming shortened V by 3 bases and J by 5 bases, and 11 bases separated the two germline ends. In germline, CDR1 is LNHNV, CDR2 YYDKDF (reference sequence). This CDR3 contains 14 residues. CDR3 loop: CATSRGDSYQPQHF. Here the CDR3 DNA reads TGTGCCACCAGCAGGGGAGACAGTTATCAGCCCCAGCATTTT. Based on the CDR3 plus reference TRBV15 and TRBJ1-5, the full variable domain is DAMVIQNPRYQVTQFGKPVTLSCSQTLNHNVMYWYQQKSSQAPKLLFHYYDKDFNNEADTPDNFQSRRPNTSFCFLDIRSPGLGDTAMYLCATSRGDSYQPQHFGDGTRLSIL.

A note on this clonotype: A much larger clone differs by one base, so this may be a read error. The CDR3 carries no conserved terminal phenylalanine or tryptophan, so it likely arises from a read error. The chain carries TRBV7-9 and TRBJ1-1, with D hard to call. CDR1 is SEHNR, CDR2 FQNEAQ, per germline (reference sequence). The V end was cut by 5 bases, the J end by 3 bases, with 10 bases between. CDR3 size: 13 residues. This CDR3 is CASSPPRYTEAFV. CDR3 DNA sequence: TGTGCCAGCAGCCCCCCCCGTTACACTGAAGCTTTCGTT.